What follows are 26 T cell receptor beta chains derived from one specimen sequenced in a study of shared clonotypes between healthy human individuals. The data were produced by immunoSEQ multiplex PCR, yet TCRdb's version contains in-frame clones alone and is incomplete. The sample shows about 510,000 clones, 79% of them seen only once. The specimen was PBMCs. The source is a woman aged 40 to 50 in good health. Some clones in this sample may be carry-over from other donors' samples.

The rearrangement links TRBV6-1 to TRBJ2-5; D not certain. V lost 4 bases and J 5 bases, leaving 11 bases between the germline ends. This CDR3 is built from 13 residues. In germline, CDR1 is MNHNS, CDR2 SASEGT. In nucleotides, the CDR3 is TGTGCCAGCAGTGCTTGGCTCTCGGAGACCCAGTACTTC. It yields the protein CASSAWLSETQYF.

This rearrangement joins TRBV14 to TRBJ2-2, with D hard to call. The CDR3 has 15 amino acids. Trimming stripped 0 bases from V and 1 base from J, with 6 bases between. From germline, CDR1 is SGHDN and CDR2 FVKESK. CDR3 amino acids: CASSQDLGNTGELFF. CDR3 nucleotides: TGTGCCAGCAGCCAAGATCTGGGGAACACCGGGGAGCTGTTTTTT.

Only one count was recorded for this clone. The chain has TRBV4-1 and TRBJ2-5, with 10 bases identical to TRBD2. CDR1 is MGHRA, CDR2 YSYEKL, per germline. CDR3 length: 15 residues. Unmatched junction bases numbered 4, after V lost 5 bases and J lost 1 base. This CDR3 reads CASSLAGGGQETQYF. DNA for the CDR3: TGCGCCAGCAGCTTAGCGGGAGGAGGCCAAGAGACCCAGTACTTC.

The chain combines TRBV4-3 with TRBJ2-5, with D unresolved. Per the germline V gene, CDR1 is LGHNA and CDR2 is YSLEER. The CDR3 is made up of 14 amino acids. Trimming removed 0 bases from V and 6 bases from J, with 11 bases in between. The CDR3 sequence: CASSQERGQQTQYF. The DNA for the CDR3 is TGCGCCAGCAGCCAAGAGCGAGGTCAGCAGACCCAGTACTTC.

V is TRBV29-1 and J is TRBJ2-7; D might be TRBD2 (5 bases). Germline V gene sequence: CDR1 SQVTM, CDR2 ANQGSEA. V was cut by 4 bases and J by 4 bases, with 23 bases left in between. The CDR3 runs 16 residues. Here the CDR3 reads CSVVVRTEHATYEQYF. CDR3 in DNA: TGCAGCGTTGTTGTGCGGACTGAGCACGCAACTTACGAGCAGTACTTC.

This chain connects TRBV18 to TRBJ2-1; a weak D match, TRBD1 (6 bases). The CDR3 runs 15 residues. Trimming shortened V by 4 bases and J by 0 bases, and 10 bases separated the two germline ends. CDR1 is KGHSH and CDR2 is LQKENI in the germline V gene. CDR3 residues: CASSLQGISYNEQFF. CDR3 coding DNA: TGTGCCAGCTCACTCCAGGGGATCTCCTACAATGAGCAGTTCTTC.

The rearrangement uses TRBV6-1 and TRBJ2-5, with D possibly TRBD1 on 5 matching bases. V lost 1 base to trimming and J lost 4 bases, with 13 bases between them. The germline CDR1 and CDR2 sequences are MNHNS and SASEGT. The CDR3 sequence is 15 residues long. CDR3: CASSEGPGPAETQYF. The CDR3 DNA sequence: TGTGCCAGCAGTGAAGGACCAGGGCCCGCAGAGACCCAGTACTTC.

The rearrangement joins TRBV7-6 to TRBJ2-2; TRBD2 is a possible D gene (5 bases). Germline V CDR1 and CDR2: SGHVS, FNYEAQ. The length of the CDR3 is 16 residues. V lost 1 base, J lost 7 bases, and 16 bases lay in between. CDR3 in amino acids: CASSLEVAGERGELFF. The CDR3, as DNA: TGTGCCAGCAGCTTAGAGGTGGCTGGGGAGCGCGGGGAGCTGTTTTTT.

The J gene is TRBJ2-1, the V gene TRBV7-3, with D perhaps TRBD2 (5 bases). V lost 2 bases, J lost 10 bases, and 6 bases lay in between. Germline V lookup: CDR1 SGHTA, CDR2 FQGTGA. The CDR3 contains 11 residues. CDR3 in DNA: TGTGCCAGCAGCTTAGGAGGAGAGCAGTTCTTC. Amino acid sequence: CASSLGGEQFF.

This chain connects TRBV30 to TRBJ2-2, with a possible D match to TRBD1 (6 bases). V gave up 2 bases and J gave up 7 bases, with 20 bases separating them. The CDR3 is made up of 16 amino acids. Germline CDR1 GTSNPN, CDR2 SVGIG (reference sequence). The CDR3 sequence: CAWSPTLGQGSGELFF. CDR3 coding DNA: TGTGCCTGGAGTCCGACTTTAGGGCAGGGGAGCGGGGAGCTGTTTTTT.

This clone was detected a few times. The rearrangement joins TRBV27 to TRBJ2-2; tentatively, D is TRBD2 (5 bases). CDR1 is MNHEY, CDR2 SMNVEV, per germline (reference sequence). This CDR3 has 15 residues. V was shortened by 6 bases and J by 2 bases, with 13 bases between the two germline ends. The CDR3 DNA reads TGTGCCAGCAGGCCCAGCGGTTTAAACACCGGGGAGCTGTTTTTT. Translation gives CASRPSGLNTGELFF.

The genes are TRBV5-1 and TRBJ2-1; 7 bases match TRBD2. The CDR3 is 14 residues long. Looked up from germline, CDR1 is SGHRS and CDR2 is YFSETQ. The junction had 2 bases not matched to a gene; V was cut back by 0 bases and J by 5 bases. The CDR3, as DNA: TGCGCCAGCAGCTTGGAGGGGACTAACAATGAGCAGTTCTTC. Translation: CASSLEGTNNEQFF.

The chain is built from TRBV7-4 and TRBJ2-1, with D possibly TRBD1 on 6 matching bases. Germline CDR1 reads SGHVT; CDR2 reads SQSDAQ. Trimming stripped 0 bases from V and 2 bases from J, with 14 bases between. The CDR3 length is 17 residues. The CDR3 coding sequence is TGTGCCAGCAGCTTAGCAATCTGGACAGACCCCTACAATGAGCAGTTCTTC. It encodes CASSLAIWTDPYNEQFF.

Of note for this clone: A clone one base away is much larger, so this may be a read error. The V gene is TRBV11-2, the J gene TRBJ2-7; D remains unclear. The V gene lost 3 bases and the J gene lost 4 bases, with 4 bases spanning the gap. The CDR3 length is 11 residues. CDR1 and CDR2 from the germline V gene are SGHAT and FQNNGV. DNA for the CDR3: TGTGCCAGCAGCTTTAGATACGAGCAGTACTTC. This sequence encodes CASSFRYEQYF.

V gene TRBV5-1 combines with J gene TRBJ2-2, with D unclear. CDR1 and CDR2 from the germline V gene are SGHRS and YFSETQ. The CDR3 covers 13 residues. Trimming pared 2 bases from V and 6 bases from J, leaving 8 bases between. CDR3 coding DNA: TGCGCCAGCAGCTTTCAATCCCCCGGGGAGCTGTTTTTT. Translating gives CASSFQSPGELFF.

The count of this clone is one. This may come from a read error, since a much larger clone is one base off. Other DNA variants within this sample encode the same CDR3. The CDR3 spells CASSLALNTEAFF. The CDR3 DNA follows: TGTGCCAGCAGCTTAGCATTGAACACTGAAGCTTTCTTT. The chain has TRBV7-8 and TRBJ1-1, with D hard to call. Per germline, CDR1 SGHVS and CDR2 FQNEAQ. The ends were cut back, 0 bases at V and 0 bases at J, with 2 bases in the middle. The CDR3 is 13 residues long.

This clone was seen a few times. The chain recombines TRBV6-1 with TRBJ1-1; D is unresolved. V was pared by 3 bases and J by 3 bases, with 11 bases between. Per germline, CDR1 MNHNS and CDR2 SASEGT. The CDR3 runs to 14 residues. The CDR3 sequence is CASSEEWWYTEAFF. CDR3 DNA: TGTGCCAGCAGTGAGGAATGGTGGTACACTGAAGCTTTCTTT.

In this sample, this clone turned up once. The chain employs TRBV5-1 and TRBJ2-1; D is possibly TRBD2 (5 bases). CDR3 length: 11 residues. The germline gives CDR1 SGHRS, CDR2 YFSETQ. V gave up 5 bases and J gave up 10 bases, with 10 bases separating them. As DNA, the CDR3 is TGCGCCAGCAGGGAGCCGGGAGAGCAGTTCTTC. This codes for CASREPGEQFF. Looking up the rest from reference TRBV5-1 and TRBJ2-1 gives the full variable domain: KAGVTQTPRYLIKTRGQQVTLSCSPISGHRSVSWYQQTPGQGLQFLFEYFSETQRNKGNFPGRFSGRQFSNSRSEMNVSTLELGDSALYLCASREPGEQFFGPGTRLTVL.

V is TRBV11-2 and J is TRBJ1-4, with D unresolved. Trimming pared 5 bases from V and 4 bases from J, leaving 8 bases between. The CDR3 consists of 13 residues. Per the germline V gene, CDR1 is SGHAT and CDR2 is FQNNGV. The CDR3 sequence: CASSGGLNEKLFF. The CDR3 DNA reads as TGTGCCAGCAGCGGCGGCCTTAATGAAAAACTGTTTTTT.

This clone has at least ten counts. The rearrangement joins TRBV5-1 to TRBJ2-7; D call uncertain. With 0 bases removed from V and 3 bases from J, the gap between germline ends came to 7 bases. CDR3 length: 13 amino acids. From germline, CDR1 is SGHRS and CDR2 YFSETQ. This chain's CDR3 is CASSLEQNYEQYF. CDR3 coding DNA: TGCGCCAGCAGCTTGGAACAGAACTACGAGCAGTACTTC.

This clone was counted a few times. The chain combines TRBV7-8 with TRBJ2-7, with a weak D call TRBD1 (5 bases). V was trimmed by 5 bases and J by 6 bases, leaving 14 bases between them. Germline lookup yields CDR1 SGHVS and CDR2 FQNEAQ. The CDR3 totals 13 residues. The CDR3 nucleotides are TGTGCCAGCAGCCAGCAGGGTCCCTTCGAGCAGTACTTC. It is translated as CASSQQGPFEQYF.

This rearrangement joins TRBV7-2 to TRBJ1-2; D possibly corresponds to TRBD1 (5 bases). This CDR3 has 15 residues. CDR1 is SGHTA and CDR2 is FQGNSA in the germline V gene. The V gene lost 0 bases and the J gene lost 4 bases, with 12 bases spanning the gap. The DNA for the CDR3 is TGTGCCAGCAGCTTAGCGGTGGGGGAAACCTATGGCTACACCTTC. This translates into CASSLAVGETYGYTF.

The CDR3 protein is CASSSTSTGELFF. In nucleotides, the CDR3 is TGTGCCAGCAGCTCCACAAGCACCGGGGAGCTGTTTTTT. V and J are TRBV5-5 and TRBJ2-2, with D hard to call. This CDR3 is built from 13 residues. V lost 3 bases to trimming and J lost 4 bases, with 7 bases between them. Germline CDR1 SGHKS, CDR2 YYEKEE (reference sequence).

This clone has just one count. The chain employs TRBV5-1 and TRBJ1-5, with unresolved D. Trimming took 0 bases from V and 4 from J, leaving 5 bases between them. The germline V gene encodes CDR1 SGHRS and CDR2 YFSETQ. The CDR3 covers 13 residues. CDR3 loop: CASSLGRNQPQHF. The DNA of the CDR3 is TGCGCCAGCAGCTTGGGTAGAAATCAGCCCCAGCATTTT.

The chain links TRBV4-1 to TRBJ1-3; 12 bases are shared with TRBD1. The CDR3 is made up of 17 amino acids. Germline CDR1 and CDR2: MGHRA and YSYEKL. With V trimmed by 6 bases and J by 3 bases, 9 bases remained unmatched. The chain's CDR3 is CASSYPGQGAFGNTIYF. The CDR3 region has the DNA TGCGCCAGCAGTTACCCGGGACAGGGGGCATTTGGAAACACCATATATTTT.

This clone has only one observation. This chain uses TRBV18 with TRBJ2-7; D is tentatively TRBD1 or TRBD2 (5 bases each). There are 15 residues in the CDR3. Germline lookup yields CDR1 KGHSH and CDR2 LQKENI. Trimming removed 4 bases at V and 7 bases at J, with 20 bases between. The CDR3 reads CASSLNMAQDLEQYF. CDR3 nucleotide sequence: TGTGCCAGCTCACTCAACATGGCACAGGACTTGGAGCAGTACTTC.